The clone carrying this TCR beta chain was found many times. Its antigen is undetermined. The sample is drawn from a study of neurological immune-mediated disorders. Study-wide results and limits: The greatest TCR clonal expansion appeared in HTLV-1-associated myelopathy and the smallest, falling below healthy controls, in multiple sclerosis.

CDR3 length: 13 amino acids. Germline CDR1 and CDR2: SGHRS and YFSETQ. V gave up 0 bases and J gave up 7 bases, with 8 bases separating them. cDNA was made by 5'RACE with 10-nucleotide random UMIs. A single run covered 15-18 subjects with over 170 million TCR-beta sequences. TCRdb passed the 5' RACE reads through MiXCR, listing each CDR3 protein once. Of fewer than 55,000 distinct CDR3 sequences listed, about 13% are singletons. The time point denotes: longitudinal time-point 3. The unsorted libraries originated from 2 million PBMCs kept at -80 C. Sequencing was done on a sample of PBMCs. The receptor comes from a male donor with HTLV-1-associated myelopathy (HAM/TSP). The chain uses TRBV5-1 and TRBJ2-1; possibly TRBD2 for D (5 bases). CDR3 DNA sequence: TGCGCCAGCAGCTTGGAACCGGGGAATGAGCAGTTCTTC. Protein sequence: CASSLEPGNEQFF.